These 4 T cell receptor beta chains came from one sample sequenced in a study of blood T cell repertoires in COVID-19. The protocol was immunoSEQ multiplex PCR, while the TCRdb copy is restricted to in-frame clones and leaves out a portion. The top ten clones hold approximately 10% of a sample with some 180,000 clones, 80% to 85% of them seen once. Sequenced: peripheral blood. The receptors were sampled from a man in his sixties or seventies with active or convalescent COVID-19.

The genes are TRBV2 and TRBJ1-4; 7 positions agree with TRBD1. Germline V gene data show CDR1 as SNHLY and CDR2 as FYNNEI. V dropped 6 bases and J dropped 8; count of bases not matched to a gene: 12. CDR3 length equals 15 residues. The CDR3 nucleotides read TGTGCCAGCAGCGCTACAGGGGCACGGGGAGAAAAACTGTTTTTT. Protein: CASSATGARGEKLFF.

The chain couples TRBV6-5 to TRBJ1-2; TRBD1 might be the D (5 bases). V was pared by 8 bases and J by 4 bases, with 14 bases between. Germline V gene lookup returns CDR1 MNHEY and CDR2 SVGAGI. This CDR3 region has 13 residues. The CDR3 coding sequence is TGTGCCAGCCAAGGGCAGGGATCCTATGGCTACACCTTC. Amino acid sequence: CASQGQGSYGYTF.

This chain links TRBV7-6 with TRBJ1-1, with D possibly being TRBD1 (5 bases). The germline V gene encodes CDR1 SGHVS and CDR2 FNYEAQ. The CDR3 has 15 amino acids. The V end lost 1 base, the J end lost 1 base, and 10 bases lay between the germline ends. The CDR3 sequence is CASSLDARANTEAFF. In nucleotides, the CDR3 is TGTGCCAGCAGCTTAGATGCCAGGGCGAACACTGAAGCTTTCTTT.

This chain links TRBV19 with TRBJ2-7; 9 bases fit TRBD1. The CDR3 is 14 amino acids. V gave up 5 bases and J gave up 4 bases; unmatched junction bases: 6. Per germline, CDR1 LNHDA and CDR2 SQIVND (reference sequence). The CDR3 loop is CASSSSGQGYEQYF. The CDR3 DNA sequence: TGTGCCAGTAGTTCCTCGGGACAGGGTTACGAGCAGTACTTC.